Listed here are 21 T cell receptor beta chains from one sample, sequenced in a study of blood T cell repertoires in COVID-19. TCRdb's copy holds only in-frame clones and misses some; the assay was immunoSEQ multiplex PCR. The sample records about 400,000 clones, 87% being singletons. The sample taken for sequencing was PBMCs or T cells enriched from blood (not recorded which). These receptors were obtained from a woman aged 25 to 45 who had recovered from COVID-19.

The rearrangement uses TRBV6-4 and TRBJ1-6; a possible D gene is TRBD1 (6 bases). Looked up from germline, CDR1 is MRHNA and CDR2 is SNTAGT. V dropped 4 bases and J dropped 6 bases, with 7 bases sitting between them. This CDR3 is 13 amino acids long. CDR3: CASSGTVNSPLHF. Here the CDR3 DNA reads TGTGCCAGCAGTGGGACAGTTAATTCACCCCTCCACTTT.

The chain is built from TRBV3-1 (or the pseudogene TRBV3-2) and TRBJ2-1; maybe TRBD2 (5 bases). V was pared by 2 bases and J by 4 bases, with 6 bases between. This CDR3 has 13 residues. Germline lookup yields CDR1 LGHDT and CDR2 YNNKEL (reference sequence). The CDR3 sequence is CASSQSGYNEQFF. CDR3 DNA sequence: TGTGCCAGCAGCCAATCGGGGTACAATGAGCAGTTCTTC.

The chain is built from TRBV5-1 and TRBJ1-5; D uncertain. The germline V gene has CDR1 SGHRS and CDR2 YFSETQ. CDR3 length: 15 residues. Trimming shortened V by 0 bases and J by 2 bases, and 9 bases separated the two germline ends. CDR3 amino acids: CASSLAGLGNQPQHF. As DNA, the CDR3 is TGCGCCAGCAGCTTGGCAGGCCTTGGCAATCAGCCCCAGCATTTT. The full variable domain, rest sourced from reference TRBV5-1 and TRBJ1-5, is KAGVTQTPRYLIKTRGQQVTLSCSPISGHRSVSWYQQTPGQGLQFLFEYFSETQRNKGNFPGRFSGRQFSNSRSEMNVSTLELGDSALYLCASSLAGLGNQPQHFGDGTRLSIL.

V gene TRBV11-2 combines with J gene TRBJ1-4, with a weak D call TRBD1 (5 bases). The CDR3 consists of 15 residues. V lost 3 bases, J lost 6 bases, and 14 bases lay in between. CDR1 is SGHAT and CDR2 is FQNNGV in the germline V gene. In DNA, the CDR3 is TGTGCCAGCAGCTTCTCCAGGGATAATTATGAAAAACTGTTTTTT. The encoded protein is CASSFSRDNYEKLFF.

The V and J genes are TRBV2 and TRBJ1-2; D remains unclear. The CDR3 has 13 amino acids. V lost 2 bases and J lost 4, with 8 bases in between. Germline V gives CDR1 SNHLY, CDR2 FYNNEI. The CDR3 loop is CASSESGIYGYTF. The CDR3 region has the DNA TGTGCCAGCAGTGAATCAGGAATCTATGGCTACACCTTC.

This clone was observed once. The chain combines TRBV10-3 with TRBJ1-5; 9 positions match TRBD1. V lost 5 bases, J lost 6 bases, and 8 bases stayed unmatched. Germline CDR1 reads ENHRY; CDR2 reads SYGVKD. This CDR3 has 15 residues. CDR3 nucleotide sequence: TGTGCCATCAGTCCCGGGACAGGGAAGGGTCAGCCCCAGCATTTT. As protein: CAISPGTGKGQPQHF.

The chain combines TRBV10-3 with TRBJ2-1, with a weak D call TRBD2 (6 bases). This CDR3 comprises 17 residues. V shed 2 bases and J shed 0 bases, with 14 bases lying between them. Germline V gives CDR1 ENHRY, CDR2 SYGVKD. CDR3 coding DNA: TGTGCCATCAGTGAGCGCCCGGCGGGGAGCTCCTACAATGAGCAGTTCTTC. Amino acid sequence: CAISERPAGSSYNEQFF.

The chain has TRBV30 and TRBJ1-5; D not resolved. The CDR3 has 13 amino acids. Trimming took 3 bases from V and 2 from J, leaving 8 bases between them. Germline V gene lookup returns CDR1 GTSNPN and CDR2 SVGIG (reference sequence). The CDR3 loop reads CAWRLGGNQPQHF. CDR3 DNA: TGTGCCTGGAGATTGGGAGGCAATCAGCCCCAGCATTTT.

The gene calls are TRBV20-1 and TRBJ1-2, with 8 bases fitting TRBD1. Germline V CDR1 and CDR2: DFQATT, SNEGSKA (reference sequence). V gave up 3 bases and J gave up 4 bases; unmatched junction bases: 16. The CDR3 runs to 17 residues. CDR3 protein: CSASLQGGLLSAYGYTF. The CDR3 DNA is TGCAGTGCTAGTTTACAGGGGGGCTTGTTGTCTGCCTATGGCTACACCTTC.

The genes are TRBV3-1 (or the pseudogene TRBV3-2) and TRBJ1-3; 9 bases map to TRBD1. The CDR3 has 14 residues. V lost 4 bases, J lost 6 bases, and 4 bases stayed unmatched. From germline, CDR1 is LGHDT and CDR2 YNNKEL (reference sequence). CDR3 sequence (DNA): TGTGCCAGCAGCCCAGGGACAGGGCCAAACACCATATATTTT. Translating it yields CASSPGTGPNTIYF.

The rearrangement links TRBV5-6 to TRBJ1-1; D is uncertain. The germline gives CDR1 SGHDT, CDR2 YYEEEE. The CDR3 sequence is 14 residues long. Trimming removed 1 base at V and 0 bases at J, with 7 bases between. The CDR3 nucleotides read TGTGCCAGCAGCTTGATAACAGTGAACACTGAAGCTTTCTTT. Translation gives CASSLITVNTEAFF.

The chain is built from TRBV29-1 and TRBJ1-1; 7 bases align to TRBD1. Germline CDR1 is SQVTM and CDR2 is ANQGSEA. The ends lost 7 bases at V and 8 bases at J; junction bases unmatched: 4. This CDR3 is built from 10 residues. CDR3 residues: CSALGQEAFF. The DNA of the CDR3 is TGCAGCGCCCTGGGACAGGAAGCTTTCTTT.

The genes are TRBV24-1 and TRBJ2-7; 7 positions match TRBD2. CDR3 length: 17 residues. Looked up from germline, CDR1 is KGHDR and CDR2 is SFDVKD. The J segment lost 2 bases and the V segment lost 4 bases, leaving 13 bases of the junction unmatched. In nucleotides, the CDR3 is TGTGCCACCAGTGACCGAACGAGGGCGGGAGACACCTACGAGCAGTACTTC. Its translation is CATSDRTRAGDTYEQYF.

This clone was counted only a few times. The rearrangement uses TRBV10-1 and TRBJ1-1, with D perhaps matching TRBD1 (6 bases). The V end lost 6 bases, the J end lost 6 bases, and 14 bases lay between the germline ends. The CDR3 covers 13 residues. CDR1 is WNHNN and CDR2 is SYGVQD in the germline V gene (reference sequence). DNA of the CDR3: TGCGCCAGCAGCGCTCAACAGGGATCTGAAGCTTTCTTT. Its protein is CASSAQQGSEAFF.

This rearrangement joins TRBV19 to TRBJ1-5; no definite D call. Germline CDR1 reads LNHDA; CDR2 reads SQIVND (reference sequence). The CDR3 loop spans 15 amino acids. The ends were cut back, 6 bases at V and 0 bases at J, with 12 bases in the middle. CDR3 DNA: TGTGCCAGTAGGAGGGCCGGGAATAGCAATCAGCCCCAGCATTTT. Protein sequence: CASRRAGNSNQPQHF.

The rearrangement links TRBV7-9 to TRBJ2-3, with 7 nucleotides matching TRBD2. CDR1 SEHNR and CDR2 FQNEAQ come from the germline V gene (reference sequence). V lost 3 bases, J lost 0 bases, and 6 bases stayed unmatched. This CDR3 comprises 16 residues. CDR3: CASSFGASGSTDTQYF. CDR3 nucleotide sequence: TGTGCCAGCAGCTTTGGCGCTAGCGGAAGCACAGATACGCAGTATTTT.

The DNA for the CDR3 is TGTGCCAGCAGCTTAGACAGGACAGACACCGGGGAGCTGTTTTTT. Protein sequence: CASSLDRTDTGELFF. The chain uses TRBV11-3 and TRBJ2-2, with D possibly being TRBD1 (6 bases). CDR1 SGHNT and CDR2 YENEEA come from the germline V gene. Trimming shortened V by 0 bases and J by 3 bases, and 8 bases separated the two germline ends. This CDR3 has 15 amino acids.

The chain couples TRBV9 to TRBJ1-2; D is possibly TRBD1 (6 bases). V gave up 4 bases and J gave up 6 bases, with 10 bases separating them. The CDR3 contains 12 residues. Germline lookup yields CDR1 SGDLS and CDR2 YYNGEE. In DNA form, the CDR3 reads TGTGCCAGCAGCTTATACAGGGATGGCTACACCTTC. It encodes CASSLYRDGYTF.

This sequence joins TRBV24-1 and TRBJ2-1, with 12 bases fitting TRBD2. V lost 4 bases and J lost 5; bases outside the gene matches: 8. The CDR3 contains 17 residues. CDR1 and CDR2 (germline): KGHDR, SFDVKD. The CDR3 here is CATSESTSGRIDNEQFF. CDR3 sequence (DNA): TGTGCCACCAGTGAGTCTACTAGCGGGAGGATAGACAATGAGCAGTTCTTC.

The chain is built from TRBV5-6 and TRBJ2-3; TRBD2 aligns across 14 bases. V was clipped by 2 bases and J by 3 bases; unmatched bases: 5. Germline V CDR1 and CDR2: SGHDT, YYEEEE. This CDR3 is 17 amino acids long. CDR3 sequence: CASSLPGLAGETDTQYF. In nucleotides, the CDR3 is TGTGCCAGCAGCTTACCGGGACTAGCGGGAGAGACAGATACGCAGTATTTT.

V gene TRBV30 combines with J gene TRBJ1-4; D possibly corresponds to TRBD1 (5 bases). This CDR3 is 13 amino acids long. Trimming left V 4 bases short and J 8 bases short, with 14 bases between. Germline values: CDR1 GTSNPN, CDR2 SVGIG (reference sequence). The CDR3 reads CAWTDKGREKLFF. The DNA of the CDR3 is TGTGCCTGGACAGACAAGGGGCGGGAAAAACTGTTTTTT. The full variable domain, with the rest looked up from reference TRBV30 and TRBJ1-4, is SQTIHQWPATLVQPVGSPLSLECTVEGTSNPNLYWYRQAAGRGLQLLFYSVGIGQISSEVPQNLSASRPQDRQFILSSKKLLLSDSGFYLCAWTDKGREKLFFGSGTQLSVL.